The source of this TCR beta chain is a study of blood T cell repertoires in COVID-19. Looking at the study overall: Some COVID-19 samples were acute and others convalescent; all came from the United States, Italy and Spain. T cells, B-cell-depleted T cells, or PBMCs supplied cDNA or gDNA.

Original data processing: Amplification from reference gene primers served as the basis for estimated nucleated cell counts. Sequenced by immunoSEQ multiplex PCR; TCRdb stores in-frame clones only, minus some. The DNA was the basis for D and trimming; V, J and clone size are from that table. The data hold around 120,000 clones, with approximately 82% observed a single time. The V and J ends lost 6 bases and 6 bases respectively, with 11 bases between them. The V gene's germline CDR1 is MDHEN and CDR2 SYDVKM. This CDR3 has 12 amino acids. The sequencing sample was made of peripheral blood. The V gene is TRBV28, the J gene TRBJ1-1; D not resolved. This sequence was found in an elderly man with active or convalescent COVID-19. The DNA for the CDR3 is TGTGCCAGCAGGCGCCCAGCGGCTGAAGCTTTCTTT. Translated: CASRRPAAEAFF. Filled out from reference TRBV28 and TRBJ1-1, the complete variable domain reads DVKVTQSSRYLVKRTGEKVFLECVQDMDHENMFWYRQDPGLGLRLIYFSYDVKMKEKGDIPEGYSVSREKKERFSLILESASTNQTSMYLCASRRPAAEAFFGQGTRLTVV.